Following are 27 T cell receptor beta chains from one sample sequenced in a study of shared clonotypes between healthy human individuals. Generated by immunoSEQ multiplex PCR, the TCRdb table keeps only in-frame clones and is missing some. This sample has about 700,000 clones, with roughly 70% found just once. Sequencing was performed on memory CD4+ T cells sorted from blood. Subset reported: CD45RA-negative fraction. Receptor source: a woman between 25 and 40 years old in good health.

This clone was seen more than once but under ten times. The genes are TRBV6-5 and TRBJ2-1, with 7 bases that match TRBD2. The length of the CDR3 is 15 residues. The V gene end was trimmed by 7 bases and the J gene end by 0 bases; junction bases not matched to a gene: 6. CDR1 and CDR2 from the germline V gene are MNHEY and SVGAGI. The CDR3 DNA reads as TGTGCCAGCACGGCTAGCGGCGGCTCCTACAATGAGCAGTTCTTC. It encodes CASTASGGSYNEQFF.

The chain's CDR3 is CASSFGDVLYGYTF. CDR3 sequence (DNA): TGTGCCAGCAGCTTTGGCGACGTCCTCTATGGCTACACCTTC. The rearrangement uses TRBV5-4 and TRBJ1-2; D unresolved. CDR1 and CDR2 from the germline V gene are SGHNT and YYREEE (reference sequence). CDR3 size: 14 residues. V lost 2 bases, J lost 4 bases, and 12 bases lay in between.

This clone has at least ten counts. The genes are TRBV6-1 and TRBJ1-4, with D possibly TRBD1 on 5 matching bases. Germline CDR1 reads MNHNS; CDR2 reads SASEGT. This CDR3 contains 14 residues. V gave up 8 bases and J gave up 3 bases, with 13 bases separating them. In DNA, the CDR3 is TGTGCCAGCGGGGCCATAAGGGCTAATGAAAAACTGTTTTTT. Translated, it gives CASGAIRANEKLFF.

The chain links TRBV19 to TRBJ1-1; no definite D call. The germline V and J ends were trimmed by 5 bases and 0 bases, with 4 bases remaining between them. The CDR3 consists of 12 residues. Looked up from germline, CDR1 is LNHDA and CDR2 is SQIVND (reference sequence). CDR3 nucleotide sequence: TGTGCCAGTAGTGCCCTGAACACTGAAGCTTTCTTT. Translation: CASSALNTEAFF.

CDR3 loop: CASSLVPGGSTGELFF. In nucleotides, the CDR3 is TGTGCCAGCAGCTTGGTTCCGGGAGGCTCCACCGGGGAGCTGTTTTTT. V and J are TRBV5-5 and TRBJ2-2, with 7 bases that match TRBD2. CDR1 is SGHKS, CDR2 YYEKEE, per germline (reference sequence). The CDR3 length is 16 residues. V was clipped by 0 bases and J by 4 bases; unmatched bases: 6.

The chain couples TRBV19 to TRBJ1-1, with D uncertain. The CDR3 is made up of 14 amino acids. Germline CDR1 is LNHDA and CDR2 is SQIVND (reference sequence). V lost 2 bases to trimming and J lost 0 bases, with 7 bases between them. The CDR3 nucleotides are TGTGCCAGTAGTATACAAGGGATGAACACTGAAGCTTTCTTT. The encoded protein is CASSIQGMNTEAFF.

V usage is TRBV7-6 and J usage is TRBJ2-1; 9 nucleotides line up with TRBD2. V was clipped by 5 bases and J by 8 bases; unmatched bases: 16. Germline V CDR1 and CDR2: SGHVS, FNYEAQ. The CDR3 runs 17 residues. The CDR3 DNA reads TGTGCCAGCAGCCGACGCTCGGATGGCGGGAGGGTGGATGAGCAGTTCTTC. Translation: CASSRRSDGGRVDEQFF.

This rearrangement joins TRBV27 to TRBJ2-4; 9 bases are a match to TRBD1. The junction had 10 bases not matched to a gene; V was cut back by 5 bases and J by 8 bases. The CDR3 length is 15 residues. Germline loops: CDR1 MNHEY, CDR2 SMNVEV (reference sequence). CDR3 amino acids: CASSVYGQGMHIQYF. CDR3 coding DNA: TGTGCCAGCAGTGTATACGGACAGGGGATGCACATTCAGTACTTC.

The V gene is TRBV2, the J gene TRBJ1-2; 9 bases line up with TRBD1. Losses at the gene ends were 6 bases for V and 4 bases for J; bases not matched to a gene: 9. Germline CDR1 SNHLY, CDR2 FYNNEI. The CDR3 runs to 15 residues. CDR3 bases: TGTGCCAGCAGATCACAGGGGGCGACTGGCTATGGCTACACCTTC. Its translation: CASRSQGATGYGYTF.

This clone was observed a few times. The chain uses TRBV7-9 and TRBJ1-1; 8 nucleotides match TRBD1. This CDR3 has 12 amino acids. The germline gives CDR1 SEHNR, CDR2 FQNEAQ (reference sequence). The trim removed 5 bases at V and 12 bases at J, leaving 8 bases unmatched. DNA for the CDR3: TGTGCCAGCAGCCCACAGGACAGGGCTACTTTCTTT. Protein sequence: CASSPQDRATFF.

J is TRBJ1-1 and V is TRBV18; possible D gene TRBD1, 6 bases. Germline CDR1 KGHSH, CDR2 LQKENI. Trimming cost V 0 bases and J 1 base, with 12 bases left between them. The CDR3 covers 16 residues. CDR3 bases: TGTGCCAGCTCACCACCGGGGGGGACACCGAACACTGAAGCTTTCTTT. As protein: CASSPPGGTPNTEAFF.

This sequence joins TRBV25-1 and TRBJ2-1; 8 nucleotides agree with TRBD2. This CDR3 spans 14 amino acids. CDR1 is MGHDK and CDR2 is SYGVNS in the germline V gene. Germline trimming cut 7 bases from V and 6 bases from J; bases unmatched to any gene: 8. This CDR3 reads CASTHRGGANEQFF. CDR3 in DNA: TGTGCCAGCACCCATCGGGGGGGGGCCAATGAGCAGTTCTTC.

The genes are TRBV18 and TRBJ1-5, with D unresolved. The CDR3 has 14 amino acids. Trimming removed 3 bases from V and 4 bases from J, with 10 bases in between. Germline V gene sequence: CDR1 KGHSH, CDR2 LQKENI. The CDR3, as DNA: TGTGCCAGCTCACCCTACACGGGAAATCAGCCCCAGCATTTT. It codes for CASSPYTGNQPQHF.

CDR3 bases: TGCGCCAGCAGCTTGGGGACTTCGGATCTAAGGACCCAGTACTTC. Its protein product is CASSLGTSDLRTQYF. The V call is TRBV5-1, the J call TRBJ2-5, with a tentative D call TRBD2 (5 bases). The CDR3 sequence is 15 residues long. In germline, CDR1 is SGHRS, CDR2 YFSETQ. The V end was cut by 0 bases, the J end by 7 bases, with 16 bases between. The variable domain in full, with the rest retrieved from reference TRBV5-1 and TRBJ2-5, is KAGVTQTPRYLIKTRGQQVTLSCSPISGHRSVSWYQQTPGQGLQFLFEYFSETQRNKGNFPGRFSGRQFSNSRSEMNVSTLELGDSALYLCASSLGTSDLRTQYFGPGTRLLVL.

This clone was detected once. The chain links TRBV2 to TRBJ1-1, with D possibly being TRBD1 (5 bases). CDR1 is SNHLY and CDR2 is FYNNEI in the germline V gene. The V end lost 6 bases, the J end lost 4 bases, and 12 bases lay between the germline ends. CDR3 length: 13 amino acids. The CDR3 sequence is CASRSGRSTEAFF. The DNA of the CDR3 is TGTGCCAGCAGGTCAGGGAGGTCCACTGAAGCTTTCTTT.

CDR3 sequence (DNA): TGTGCCTGGACGGGACAGCTTAATGAAAAACTGTTTTTT. Amino acid sequence: CAWTGQLNEKLFF. V is TRBV30 and J is TRBJ1-4, with 7 nucleotides matching TRBD1. After removal of 4 bases from V and 4 bases from J, the junction contained 3 bases not matched to a gene. The germline CDR1 and CDR2 sequences are GTSNPN and SVGIG (reference sequence). The CDR3 runs to 13 residues.

This clone was counted between two and nine times. The genes are TRBV27 and TRBJ2-7; D is unresolved. Germline V gene data show CDR1 as MNHEY and CDR2 as SMNVEV (reference sequence). CDR3 size: 12 residues. With 3 bases removed from V and 3 bases from J, the gap between germline ends came to 6 bases. CDR3 nucleotides: TGTGCCAGCAGTTTTAAGGGCTACGAGCAGTACTTC. It specifies CASSFKGYEQYF.

The rearrangement links TRBV6-5 to TRBJ2-7; 7 positions agree with TRBD2. CDR3 length: 16 residues. The ends lost 0 bases at V and 6 bases at J; junction bases unmatched: 11. Germline V CDR1 and CDR2: MNHEY, SVGAGI. The CDR3 DNA is TGTGCCAGCAGTTACTCGAAAGCGGCGGGAGTAGGCGAGCAGTACTTC. This sequence encodes CASSYSKAAGVGEQYF.

The V gene is TRBV11-2, the J gene TRBJ2-1; 8 nucleotides match TRBD1. Germline loops: CDR1 SGHAT, CDR2 FQNNGV. V shed 0 bases and J 7 bases; nucleotides not matched to a gene: 11. This CDR3 region has 17 residues. CDR3 coding DNA: TGTGCCAGCAGCTTAGATTTTGGCTTTGGACAGGGAAATGAGCAGTTCTTC. This translates into CASSLDFGFGQGNEQFF.

The genes are TRBV19 and TRBJ2-7, with a weak D call TRBD1 (5 bases). The CDR3 has 12 amino acids. Germline loops: CDR1 LNHDA, CDR2 SQIVND (reference sequence). V dropped 6 bases and J dropped 7 bases, with 13 bases sitting between them. CDR3 amino acids: CASSHPKGEQYF. CDR3 nucleotides: TGTGCCAGTAGCCACCCGAAGGGGGAGCAGTACTTC.

This clone has a count of ten or more. The chain recombines TRBV5-1 with TRBJ2-3; D possibly corresponds to TRBD1 (8 bases). Trimming removed 4 bases at V and 0 bases at J, with 12 bases between. This CDR3 contains 15 residues. Germline loops: CDR1 SGHRS, CDR2 YFSETQ. The CDR3 loop is CASSGQGGSTDTQYF. For the CDR3, the DNA is TGCGCCAGCAGCGGACAGGGAGGGAGCACAGATACGCAGTATTTT.

The rearrangement links TRBV5-1 to TRBJ2-7, with 8 positions matching TRBD1. V dropped 6 bases and J dropped 4; count of bases not matched to a gene: 12. Germline lookup yields CDR1 SGHRS and CDR2 YFSETQ. The CDR3 length is 15 residues. The CDR3 here is CASTDRTGPLYEQYF. The CDR3 coding sequence is TGCGCCAGCACCGACCGGACAGGGCCTTTATACGAGCAGTACTTC.

The chain uses TRBV9 and TRBJ1-1; D uncertain. This CDR3 region has 15 residues. The germline CDR1 and CDR2 sequences are SGDLS and YYNGEE. Trimming took off 2 bases at V and 3 bases at J, with 14 bases between the two ends. This CDR3 is CASSVGSNAYTEAFF. In DNA form, the CDR3 reads TGTGCCAGCAGCGTCGGGAGTAATGCATACACTGAAGCTTTCTTT.

The CDR3 DNA follows: TGCGCCAGCAGGGGTTCGCAGGGCCCTAACTATGGCTACACCTTC. Amino acids: CASRGSQGPNYGYTF. The V call is TRBV5-1, the J call TRBJ1-2; D may be TRBD1 (5 bases). This CDR3 region has 15 residues. Trimming shortened V by 5 bases and J by 0 bases, and 14 bases separated the two germline ends. Germline V gives CDR1 SGHRS, CDR2 YFSETQ. The full variable domain, rest sourced from reference TRBV5-1 and TRBJ1-2, is KAGVTQTPRYLIKTRGQQVTLSCSPISGHRSVSWYQQTPGQGLQFLFEYFSETQRNKGNFPGRFSGRQFSNSRSEMNVSTLELGDSALYLCASRGSQGPNYGYTFGSGTRLTVV.

DNA of the CDR3: TGTGCCAGCAGCACACGGGCTCAATACAATGAGCAGTTCTTC. Its translation is CASSTRAQYNEQFF. The rearrangement links TRBV28 to TRBJ2-1; D gene uncertain. With 6 bases removed from V and 4 bases from J, the gap between germline ends came to 13 bases. Germline V gives CDR1 MDHEN, CDR2 SYDVKM. CDR3 length equals 14 residues.

This chain joins TRBV18 and TRBJ1-3; unclear D gene. The CDR3 covers 17 residues. Looked up from germline, CDR1 is KGHSH and CDR2 is LQKENI. V shed 2 bases and J shed 0 bases, with 14 bases lying between them. CDR3 coding DNA: TGTGCCAGCTCACCAACCAGGATCTTGGACTCTGGAAACACCATATATTTT. As protein: CASSPTRILDSGNTIYF. Complete variable domain (other parts from reference TRBV18 and TRBJ1-3): NAGVMQNPRHLVRRRGQEARLRCSPMKGHSHVYWYRQLPEEGLKFMVYLQKENIIDESGMPKERFSAEFPKEGPSILRIQQVVRGDSAAYFCASSPTRILDSGNTIYFGEGSWLTVV.

Worth noting for this clone: A read error may explain this, as a much larger clone is one base away. The gene calls are TRBV5-1 and TRBJ1-3; D is unclear. The CDR3 loop spans 13 amino acids. Trimming shortened V by 0 bases and J by 4 bases, and 5 bases separated the two germline ends. Germline V gene data show CDR1 as SGHRS and CDR2 as YFSETQ. The DNA for the CDR3 is TGCGCCAGCAGCTTGGACGGGGGAAACACCATATATTTT. This gives the protein CASSLDGGNTIYF.